The rows below give T cell receptor beta chains drawn from one sample of a study of T cell responses to AZD1222 COVID-19 vaccine. Some clones are missing from TCRdb's copy, which holds only in-frame ones; the method was immunoSEQ multiplex PCR. The sample shows roughly 180,000 clones, roughly nine tenths of them seen only once. Here the sequenced sample was peripheral blood, taken 28 days after the second AZD1222 dose. The receptor set was obtained from an adult who received the AZD1222 COVID-19 vaccine. The CDR3 runs from the conserved cysteine through the conserved F or W. A D gene is named only where the DNA matches it firmly. Size tells how often a clone was seen (once, few, many) or the class of an expanded clone, and some rows leave it out.

D	size	V	J	CDR3	DNA
.	.	TRBV5-1	TRBJ1-4	CASSLGKTDPNEKLFF	TGCGCCAGCAGCTTGGGAAAGACAGACCCTAATGAAAAACTGTTTTTT
TRBD1	.	TRBV7-9	TRBJ1-1	CASSPSGTGEAFF	TGTGCCAGCAGCCCATCCGGGACAGGGGAAGCTTTCTTT
TRBD1	.	TRBV6-4	TRBJ1-6	CASSSQGEASSYNSPLHF	TGTGCCAGCAGTTCACAGGGGGAGGCTAGCTCCTATAATTCACCCCTCCACTTT
.	.	TRBV18	TRBJ1-1	CASSPLGGMAEAFF	TGTGCCAGCTCACCACTGGGGGGCATGGCTGAAGCTTTCTTT
TRBD1	.	TRBV23-1	TRBJ1-6	CARSRSGGRSSYNSPLHF	TGCGCCAGGTCAAGGTCAGGGGGCCGGAGCTCCTATAATTCACCCCTCCACTTT
TRBD1	.	TRBV3-1/TRBV3-2	TRBJ1-2	CASSPKGQGTPGYTF	TGTGCCAGCAGCCCTAAGGGACAGGGGACGCCAGGCTACACCTTC
TRBD1	.	TRBV19	TRBJ1-2	CASGRQGDRSGYGYTF	TGTGCCAGTGGAAGACAAGGGGACAGATCCGGCTATGGCTACACCTTC
TRBD1	.	TRBV4-1	TRBJ2-3	CASSLTRLVAGTVTDTQYF	TGCGCCAGCAGCCTAACGCGTCTGGTCGCCGGGACAGTCACAGATACGCAGTATTTT
.	.	TRBV10-3	TRBJ1-2	CAISDGGLWGYTF	TGTGCCATCAGTGATGGGGGCCTATGGGGCTACACCTTC
.	once	TRBV9	TRBJ1-1	CASSTRDGDTEAFF	TGTGCCAGCAGCACCCGGGACGGGGACACTGAAGCTTTCTTT
.	.	TRBV11-2	TRBJ2-5	CASSTGTVTRVAQYF	TGTGCCAGCAGCACAGGGACGGTGACAAGAGTGGCCCAGTACTTC
TRBD1	.	TRBV15	TRBJ2-5	CATSPRTGTQETQYF	TGTGCCACCAGCCCCAGGACAGGGACCCAAGAGACCCAGTACTTC
.	.	TRBV12-5	TRBJ1-3	CASGLGSWLADF	TGTGCTAGTGGTTTGGGGTCCTGGCTTGCGGATTTT
.	.	TRBV7-2	TRBJ1-5	CASSLRFFSNQPQHF	TGTGCCAGCAGCTTGAGGTTTTTTAGCAATCAGCCCCAGCATTTT
.	few	TRBV5-8	TRBJ2-7	CASSFSAHYEQYF	TGTGCCAGCAGCTTTTCAGCGCACTACGAGCAGTACTTC
.	.	TRBV5-1	TRBJ2-7	CASSLEGGIDEQYF	TGCGCCAGCAGCTTGGAGGGGGGGATCGACGAGCAGTACTTC
.	.	TRBV2	TRBJ2-1	CASSGPEQFF	TGTGCCAGCAGTGGACCTGAGCAGTTCTTC
TRBD1	.	TRBV18	TRBJ1-2	CASSAQGAAYGYTF	TGTGCCAGCTCAGCACAGGGGGCTGCCTATGGCTACACCTTC
TRBD2	.	TRBV5-6	TRBJ2-3	CASSQLRGAGGDTQYF	TGTGCCAGCAGCCAACTGCGGGGGGCCGGGGGAGATACGCAGTATTTT
.	.	TRBV21-1	TRBJ1-1	CASTQRGGSDTEAFF	TGTGCCAGCACCCAAAGGGGGGGCTCGGACACTGAAGCTTTCTTT
.	.	TRBV4-1	TRBJ2-7	CASSPLRASYEQYF	TGCGCCAGCAGCCCCCTTAGGGCCTCCTACGAGCAGTACTTC
TRBD2	.	TRBV30	TRBJ2-3	CAWRGLAGIDTQYF	TGTGCCTGGAGGGGACTAGCGGGCATAGATACGCAGTATTTT
TRBD2	once	TRBV5-4	TRBJ2-5	CASSPTSGGHQETQYF	TGTGCCAGCAGCCCGACTAGCGGGGGCCACCAAGAGACCCAGTACTTC
.	.	TRBV11-2	TRBJ2-5	CASSIGPRGQETQYF	TGTGCCAGCAGCATCGGACCGAGAGGCCAAGAGACCCAGTACTTC
.	.	TRBV30	TRBJ1-5	CACSGGNQPQHF	TGTGCCTGCAGTGGGGGCAATCAGCCCCAGCATTTT
.	.	TRBV5-4	TRBJ2-7	CASSYPDSTYEQYF	TGTGCCAGCAGCTACCCGGACAGCACCTACGAGCAGTACTTC
TRBD1	few	TRBV29-1	TRBJ2-7	CSVSPLGQDVGEQYF	TGCAGCGTGTCACCGTTAGGACAGGATGTTGGTGAGCAGTACTTC
.	.	TRBV6-6	TRBJ2-2	CASSYSGDTGELFF	TGTGCCAGCAGTTACTCAGGTGACACCGGGGAGCTGTTTTTT
.	.	TRBV6-1	TRBJ1-2	CASSDTAGDGYTF	TGTGCCAGCAGTGATACGGCAGGGGATGGCTACACCTTC
.	.	TRBV7-3	TRBJ2-5	CASSSTSGETQYF	TGTGCCAGCAGCTCTACTAGTGGGGAGACCCAGTACTTC
TRBD1	.	TRBV5-1	TRBJ2-3	CASTRQGGRTDTQYF	TGCGCCAGCACTAGACAGGGTGGTCGGACAGATACGCAGTATTTT
.	.	TRBV7-2	TRBJ1-1	CASSLIGITVTANTEAFF	TGTGCCAGCAGCTTAATTGGGATTACTGTGACAGCCAACACTGAAGCTTTCTTT
TRBD1	once	TRBV5-6	TRBJ2-6	CASSHRGSGANVLTF	TGTGCCAGCAGCCACAGGGGGTCTGGGGCCAACGTCCTGACTTTC
.	.	TRBV23-1	TRBJ1-2	CASSQPPYGGGMKDYTF	TGCGCCAGCAGTCAACCTCCGTACGGGGGGGGGATGAAAGACTACACCTTC
.	.	TRBV5-1	TRBJ2-1	CASSKGQTYNEQFF	TGCGCCAGCAGCAAAGGACAAACCTACAATGAGCAGTTCTTC
.	.	TRBV6-2/TRBV6-3	TRBJ1-1	CASSYQGLAREAFF	TGTGCCAGCAGTTACCAGGGCCTTGCTCGCGAAGCTTTCTTT
.	.	TRBV28	TRBJ1-2	CAIPQGGRPNYGYTF	TGTGCCATCCCTCAGGGTGGTAGGCCTAACTATGGCTACACCTTC
TRBD1	once	TRBV7-9	TRBJ1-3	CASSLVWWTGIGNTIYF	TGTGCCAGCAGCTTAGTATGGTGGACAGGGATCGGAAACACCATATATTTT
TRBD1	.	TRBV11-1	TRBJ1-1	CASSFRTGGNTEAFF	TGTGCCAGCAGCTTCCGAACAGGGGGTAACACTGAAGCTTTCTTT